The 22 T cell receptor beta chains presented below share a single source sample, sequenced in a study of cytomegalovirus exposure and HLA in healthy donors. The study ran its PCR with 60 Vbeta and 13 Jbeta primers. Sequencing was performed with immunoSEQ multiplex PCR; in TCRdb, only in-frame clones are kept and a portion is missing. The sample carries approximately 72,000 clones, approximately 70% recorded once. Material for sequencing was PBMCs. The receptors shown here come from a man aged 35-49 years in good health and CMV-seropositive.

This sequence joins TRBV30 and TRBJ2-6, with 8 bases identical to TRBD1. The germline gives CDR1 GTSNPN, CDR2 SVGIG (reference sequence). After removal of 3 bases from V and 0 bases from J, the junction contained 4 bases not matched to a gene. The CDR3 has 16 residues. The CDR3 here is CAWRGQGLSGANVLTF. The CDR3 DNA follows: TGTGCCTGGAGAGGACAGGGTCTCTCTGGGGCCAACGTCCTGACTTTC. The variable domain in full, completed from reference TRBV30 and TRBJ2-6, reads SQTIHQWPATLVQPVGSPLSLECTVEGTSNPNLYWYRQAAGRGLQLLFYSVGIGQISSEVPQNLSASRPQDRQFILSSKKLLLSDSGFYLCAWRGQGLSGANVLTFGAGSRLTVL.

J is TRBJ2-5 and V is TRBV29-1, with 7 nucleotides matching TRBD2. The J call is doubtful: the DNA matches TRBJ2-7 better. This CDR3 spans 12 amino acids. CDR1 and CDR2 (germline): SQVTM, ANQGSEA. The CDR3: CSVEEGGDEQYF. The CDR3 coding sequence is TGCAGCGTTGAAGAGGGAGGGGACGAGCAGTACTTC.

The sample holds one count of this clone. J is TRBJ2-6 and V is TRBV21-1; TRBD1, the table's D call, lacks a check against the DNA. TRBV21-1 is a listed pseudogene. CDR3 length: 15 amino acids. This chain's CDR3 is CGTGGFSSGANVLTF. In nucleotides, the CDR3 is TGTGGGACAGGGGGGTTCTCCTCTGGGGCCAACGTCCTGACTTTC.

Written as DNA, the CDR3 is TGTGCCAGCTCACCACCGGGCGGACAGAAAAACGAGCAGTACTTC. Residues: CASSPPGGQKNEQYF. The V and J genes are TRBV18 and TRBJ2-7, with D possibly matching TRBD1 (6 bases). V shed 0 bases and J shed 5 bases, with 14 bases lying between them. Germline-derived CDR1 and CDR2 are KGHSH and LQKENI. The CDR3 runs 15 residues.

The chain uses TRBV4-1 and TRBJ2-3; 15 nucleotides line up with TRBD2. Germline assignment: CDR1 MGHRA and CDR2 YSYEKL. The V and J ends lost 4 bases and 6 bases, in that order; junction bases with no gene match: 8. This CDR3 comprises 17 residues. The CDR3 spells CASSPRTSGGVRDTQYF. As DNA, the CDR3 is TGCGCCAGCAGCCCGAGGACTAGCGGGGGGGTCAGGGATACGCAGTATTTT.

The CDR3 protein is CASSSPGGLGYTF. The DNA of the CDR3 is TGTGCCAGCAGTTCGCCAGGAGGCTTAGGCTACACCTTC. This chain joins TRBV6-6 and TRBJ1-2; no clear D. Germline lookup yields CDR1 MNHNY and CDR2 SVGAGI (reference sequence). The ends were cut back, 4 bases at V and 8 bases at J, with 14 bases in the middle. The CDR3 is made up of 13 amino acids.

This clone was seen more than once but under ten times. This chain joins TRBV2 and TRBJ2-3; TRBD1 matches 7 bases. V lost 5 bases, J lost 3 bases, and 8 bases stayed unmatched. From germline, CDR1 is SNHLY and CDR2 FYNNEI. This CDR3 contains 15 residues. For the CDR3, the DNA is TGTGCCAGCAGTAAGGGACAGTGGCGTACAGATACGCAGTATTTT. It yields the protein CASSKGQWRTDTQYF. Looking up the rest from reference TRBV2 and TRBJ2-3 gives the full variable domain: EPEVTQTPSHQVTQMGQEVILRCVPISNHLYFYWYRQILGQKVEFLVSFYNNEISEKSEIFDDQFSVERPDGSNFTLKIRSTKLEDSAMYFCASSKGQWRTDTQYFGPGTRLTVL.

The chain uses TRBV6-5 and TRBJ2-3, with TRBD2 as a possible D gene (6 bases). Germline V gene data show CDR1 as MNHEY and CDR2 as SVGAGI. The V gene lost 6 bases and the J gene lost 4 bases, with 14 bases spanning the gap. The CDR3 has 14 amino acids. The CDR3 region is CASRTWDSADTQYF. CDR3 coding DNA: TGTGCCAGCAGAACTTGGGACTCCGCAGATACGCAGTATTTT.

V and J are TRBV19 and TRBJ2-2, with D perhaps matching TRBD2 (5 bases). CDR1 is LNHDA, CDR2 SQIVND, per germline (reference sequence). V gave up 8 bases and J gave up 5 bases, with 18 bases separating them. This CDR3 region has 15 residues. CDR3 sequence reads: CASLRVGRETGELFF. The CDR3 region has the DNA TGTGCCAGTTTGCGGGTCGGTCGCGAAACCGGGGAGCTGTTTTTT.

This chain connects TRBV28 to TRBJ1-4; 7 bases agree with TRBD1. This CDR3 comprises 15 residues. The junction had 6 bases not matched to a gene; V was cut back by 6 bases and J by 2 bases. Per germline, CDR1 MDHEN and CDR2 SYDVKM. This chain's CDR3 is CASRASGGTNEKLFF. For the CDR3, the DNA is TGTGCCAGCAGGGCATCAGGGGGGACTAATGAAAAACTGTTTTTT.

This sequence joins TRBV4-1 and TRBJ1-5; 8 bases fit TRBD1. The germline gives CDR1 MGHRA, CDR2 YSYEKL. The CDR3 extends over 15 amino acids. J lost 4 bases, V lost 2 bases, and 4 bases had no gene match. DNA for the CDR3: TGCGCCAGCAGCCAACCGGGACAGGAAAATCAGCCCCAGCATTTT. It yields the protein CASSQPGQENQPQHF.

The chain combines TRBV11-3 with TRBJ2-3; 7 bases are shared with TRBD1. The germline CDR1 and CDR2 sequences are SGHNT and YENEEA. CDR3 length equals 16 residues. V lost 2 bases to trimming and J lost 2 bases; unmatched junction nucleotides: 7. CDR3 residues: CASSLTRDSSTDTQYF. The DNA of the CDR3 is TGTGCCAGCAGCTTAACGAGGGACAGTTCCACAGATACGCAGTATTTT. The complete variable domain, with remaining parts taken from reference TRBV11-3 and TRBJ2-3, reads EAGVVQSPRYKIIEKKQPVAFWCNPISGHNTLYWYLQNLGQGPELLIRYENEEAVDDSQLPKDRFSAERLKGVDSTLKIQPAELGDSAVYLCASSLTRDSSTDTQYFGPGTRLTVL.

The chain carries TRBV6-1 and TRBJ2-3, with TRBD1 identical over 9 bases. The CDR3 is made up of 18 amino acids. Germline CDR1 is MNHNS and CDR2 is SASEGT. J lost 3 bases, V lost 0 bases, and 10 bases had no gene match. CDR3 sequence reads: CASSEARGTGSSTDTQYF. In nucleotides, the CDR3 is TGTGCCAGCAGTGAAGCTAGGGGGACAGGGTCTTCTACAGATACGCAGTATTTT.

This sequence joins TRBV5-1 and TRBJ1-1; no firm D call. Germline CDR1 is SGHRS and CDR2 is YFSETQ. Trimming pared 4 bases from V and 7 bases from J, leaving 11 bases between. The CDR3 covers 12 residues. This CDR3 reads CASSVPGGEAFF. DNA for the CDR3: TGCGCCAGCAGCGTACCGGGAGGTGAAGCTTTCTTT.

For the CDR3, the DNA is TGTGCCAGCAGCTTAGCGCGCTTCACGCACATATATTTT. Its translation is CASSLARFTHIYF. The chain carries TRBV7-6 and TRBJ1-3; D gene unclear. Trimming shortened V by 0 bases and J by 12 bases, and 12 bases separated the two germline ends. The CDR3 length is 13 residues. CDR1 and CDR2 from the germline V gene are SGHVS and FNYEAQ.

This clone was found a few times. This rearrangement joins TRBV4-1 to TRBJ1-6; no firm D call. Trimming pared 1 base from V and 3 bases from J, leaving 13 bases between. This CDR3 has 17 residues. Germline CDR1 and CDR2: MGHRA and YSYEKL. CDR3 in amino acids: CASSQAELALYNSPLHF. The DNA of the CDR3 is TGCGCCAGCAGCCAAGCGGAGTTAGCCCTCTATAATTCACCCCTCCACTTT.

V usage is TRBV6-1 and J usage is TRBJ2-2; D unresolved. The CDR3 covers 15 residues. Deletions cut 1 base from V and 0 bases from J, with 6 bases between. CDR1 and CDR2 from the germline V gene are MNHNS and SASEGT. The CDR3 loop is CASSEGRANTGELFF. The CDR3, as DNA: TGTGCCAGCAGTGAAGGCCGCGCGAACACCGGGGAGCTGTTTTTT.

V and J are TRBV2 and TRBJ1-2; 8 bases line up with TRBD1. V was pared by 10 bases and J by 14 bases, with 15 bases of the junction left unmatched. The CDR3 runs 12 residues. Germline V gives CDR1 SNHLY, CDR2 FYNNEI. The CDR3 nucleotides are TGTGCCATGACATGGGGCAGGGGGCTAGGAACCTTC. As protein: CAMTWGRGLGTF.

This chain joins TRBV18 and TRBJ1-2, with D possibly being TRBD1 (6 bases). The CDR3 runs to 13 residues. Trimming cost V 3 bases and J 12 bases, with 17 bases left between them. The germline CDR1 and CDR2 sequences are KGHSH and LQKENI. This CDR3 is CASSPRQEDGNTF. DNA of the CDR3: TGTGCCAGCTCACCGCGACAGGAGGATGGTAACACCTTC.

This clone was seen more than once but under ten times. The J gene is TRBJ1-3, the V gene TRBV4-3; D perhaps matches TRBD1 (5 bases). The length of the CDR3 is 16 residues. Germline CDR1 and CDR2: LGHNA and YSLEER. Between the trimmed V and J ends, which lost 0 bases and 2 bases, there was a span of 11 bases. CDR3: CASSQDRAGAGNTIYF. As DNA, the CDR3 is TGCGCCAGCAGCCAAGACCGAGCGGGGGCTGGAAACACCATATATTTT.

This clone was observed a single time. The genes are TRBV6-6 and TRBJ1-6; 8 positions match TRBD1. V was pared by 4 bases and J by 5 bases, with 7 bases of the junction left unmatched. The CDR3 is made up of 16 amino acids. Germline-derived CDR1 and CDR2 are MNHNY and SVGAGI (reference sequence). The chain's CDR3 is CASSLQGAVNNSPLHF. For the CDR3, the DNA is TGTGCCAGCAGTTTGCAGGGGGCAGTGAATAATTCACCCCTCCACTTT.

This chain uses TRBV5-1 with TRBJ2-2; 8 positions match TRBD1. There are 15 residues in the CDR3. V lost 4 bases and J lost 4; bases outside the gene matches: 6. In germline, CDR1 is SGHRS, CDR2 YFSETQ. The CDR3 DNA sequence: TGCGCCAGCAGCAAGACAGGGGAAATCACCGGGGAGCTGTTTTTT. This codes for CASSKTGEITGELFF.